The T cell receptor beta chain described here comes from a study of radiation and T cells in renal cell carcinoma. Notes on the study in general: Pretreatment tumor biopsies were lacking, so baseline clonotypes are unknown.

Assay: immunoSEQ multiplex PCR; the TCRdb copy retains only in-frame clones and omits some. The top ten hold around 11% of the sample, which has 150,000 to 200,000 clones, about 85% seen once. Regarding time point: blood 4 weeks post-SBRT, at nephrectomy. Treatment of the sample: 15 Gy SBRT to primary tumor, nephrectomy 4 weeks later. Between the trimmed V and J ends, which lost 4 bases and 4 bases, there was a span of 17 bases. This CDR3 spans 15 amino acids. Per the germline V gene, CDR1 is SGDLS and CDR2 is YYNGEE. Note on this clone: The antigen is not known.

This clonotype originated in a woman aged 50 to 60 with renal cell carcinoma. Source: blood, taken from a patient whose treatment included radiotherapy and nephrectomy. This chain links TRBV9 with TRBJ1-1; tentative D call: TRBD1 (5 bases). The CDR3 region is CASSLEGGGATEAFF. As DNA, the CDR3 is TGTGCCAGCAGCCTTGAAGGTGGAGGGGCCACTGAAGCTTTCTTT.